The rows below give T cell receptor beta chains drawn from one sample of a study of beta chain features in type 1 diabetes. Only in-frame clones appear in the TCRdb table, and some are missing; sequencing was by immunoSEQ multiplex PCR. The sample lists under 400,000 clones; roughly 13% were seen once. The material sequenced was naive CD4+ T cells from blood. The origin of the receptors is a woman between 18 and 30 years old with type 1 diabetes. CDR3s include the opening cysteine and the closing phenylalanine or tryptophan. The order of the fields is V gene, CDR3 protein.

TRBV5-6 CASSRTDLYEPQHF
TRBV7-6 CASSLAGTSGNEQFF
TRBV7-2 CASSSLGGREYF
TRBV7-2 CASSLVGSGGYEQYF
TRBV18 CASSPPEGYTEAFF
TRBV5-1 CASSLGQGAGYTF
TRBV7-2 CASRSGTGAREQFF
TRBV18 CASSRQANTQETQYF
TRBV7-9 CASSLAHGQGGTNTEAFF
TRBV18 CASSPGTGNTGELFF
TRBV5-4 CASSAAGIHSPLHF
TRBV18 CASSPTEGNYEQYF
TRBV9 CASSVFGGRSSGANVLTF
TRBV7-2 CASSSIRLSPQYF
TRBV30 CAWSRTGSDTEAFF
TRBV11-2 CASSLAGGAYGYTF
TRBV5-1 CASSLSGASSYEQYF
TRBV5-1 CASSLIPSGMLETQYF
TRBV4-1 CASSLERDTFRHNEQFF
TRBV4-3 CASSQDWRGFKETQYF
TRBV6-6 CASSSGGKTGELFF
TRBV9 CASSVGLAGQVGELFF
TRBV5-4 CASSLSAARSYEQYF
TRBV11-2 CASRLNTEAFF
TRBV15 CATSLRGGGTDTQYF
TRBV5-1 CASSRDTVNTGELFF
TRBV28 CASSFMYEQYF
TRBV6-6 CASSYRRGQGDEQYF
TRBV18 CASSRTYDGQDIQYF
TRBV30 CAWHGLGRYEQYF
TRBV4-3 CASSQGTSYEQYF
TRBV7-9 CASSLAALAGTVF
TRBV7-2 CASSLAASPYEQYF
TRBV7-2 CASSPLAGRDEQYF
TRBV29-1 CSVGGEEKLFF
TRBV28 CASSIQQGNTEAFF
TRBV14 CASSQYRGVNTEAFF
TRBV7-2 CASSFPGLSYGYTF
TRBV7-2 CASSSAEVGYGYTF
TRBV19 CAIGQGSNQPQHF
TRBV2 CASSGTSRRNQPQHF
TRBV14 CASSQAGSANIQYF
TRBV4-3 CASSQDLLAASQVYEQYF
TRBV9 CASSYGQGRTETQYF
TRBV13 CASSRTTVPETQYF
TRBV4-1 CASSQPRQNNEQFF
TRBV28 CASTRQGIGYTF
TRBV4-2 CASSQDVPGTGGEKLFF
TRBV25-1 CASSRSGWETQYF
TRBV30 CAEATGGMETQYF
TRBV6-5 CASIGQGAREQYF